This TCR beta chain was sequenced for a study of blood T cell repertoires in COVID-19. This CDR3 comprises 18 residues. Trimming removed 4 bases from V and 6 bases from J; junction bases left unmatched: 18. Germline V gene sequence: CDR1 SGDLS, CDR2 YYNGEE. Sequenced by immunoSEQ multiplex PCR; TCRdb stores in-frame clones only, minus some. Seen here are almost 65,000 clones, 70% to 90% observed once, and the top ten hold about 9.4%. The receptor was derived from a woman aged 40 to 50 who had recovered from COVID-19. The chain employs TRBV9 and TRBJ2-2, with 7 bases matching TRBD2. The specimen was PBMCs or T cells enriched from blood (not recorded which). CDR3 in amino acids: CASSPPPGRQVKAGELFF. DNA of the CDR3: TGTGCCAGCAGCCCACCCCCCGGGAGGCAGGTTAAAGCCGGGGAGCTGTTTTTT.